This T cell receptor beta chain was sequenced during a study of tumor-infiltrating lymphocytes in primary liver carcinoma. Co-extracting RNA and DNA was done with roughly 17-33 mg of unsorted bulk tissue as input. Constant-region priming of about 500 ng total RNA yielded TCR beta cDNA. Three rounds of nested multiplex PCR with slightly modified ARM-PCR produced TCR beta libraries. Running roughly 10 cycles apiece, the first two PCR rounds relied on TRBV1-TRBV30 forward primers together with a C-beta reverse primer. TCRdb reprocessed the multiplex PCR reads via MiXCR and lists one record per CDR3 protein. The sample includes some 51,000 distinct CDR3 sequences, about 80% seen only once; the top ten take over 25%. The germline CDR1 and CDR2 sequences are MNHNY and SVGAGI (reference sequence). The CDR3 is 16 residues long. Trimming removed 6 bases from V and 9 bases from J; junction bases left unmatched: 12.

Sequenced input: liver tumor tissue from sampling region 3. Subset of the sample: tumor region T3, left-lateral pole. This TCR was sampled from a man aged 35 to 55 with primary liver carcinoma and hepatitis B virus infection. The J gene is TRBJ1-6, the V gene TRBV6-6; 9 bases map to TRBD1. The CDR3 region has the DNA TGTGCCAGCAGACCACCGGACAGGGGAGAGAGTTCACCCCTCCACTTT. Translated, it gives CASRPPDRGESSPLHF.